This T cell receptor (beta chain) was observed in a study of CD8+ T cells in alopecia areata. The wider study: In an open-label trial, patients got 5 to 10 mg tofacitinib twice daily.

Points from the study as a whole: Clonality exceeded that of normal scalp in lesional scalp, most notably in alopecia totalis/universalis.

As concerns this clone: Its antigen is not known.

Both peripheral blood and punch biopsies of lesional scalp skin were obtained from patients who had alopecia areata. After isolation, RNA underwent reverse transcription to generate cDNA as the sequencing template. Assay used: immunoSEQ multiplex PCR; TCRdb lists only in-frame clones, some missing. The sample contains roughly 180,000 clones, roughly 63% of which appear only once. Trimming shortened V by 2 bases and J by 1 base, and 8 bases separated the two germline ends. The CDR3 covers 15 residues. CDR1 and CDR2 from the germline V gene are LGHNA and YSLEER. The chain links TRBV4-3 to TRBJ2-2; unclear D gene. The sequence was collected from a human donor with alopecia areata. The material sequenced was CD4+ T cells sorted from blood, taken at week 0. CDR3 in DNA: TGCGCCAGCAGCCAACTTCTAGGGAACACCGGGGAGCTGTTTTTT. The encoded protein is CASSQLLGNTGELFF.